This TCR beta chain is drawn from a study of a mutant IDH1 vaccine in newly diagnosed glioma. Study at large: Treated patients had a mean age of approximately 40 years and an approximately 62% male, around 38% female split. Notes on the study in general: Altogether, around 95% of patients exhibited vaccine-induced immune responses.

The repertoire was sequenced with immunoSEQ multiplex PCR; TCRdb's copy has only in-frame clones and lacks some. The sample yields some 42,000 clones, 65% to 90% seen once. Sample time point: week 35, safety follow-up. Mutant IDH1 20-mer peptide, at 300 ug, made up each vaccine dose, with topical imiquimod. On this clone itself: Antigen unknown.

Looked up from germline, CDR1 is ENHRY and CDR2 is SYGVKD. This CDR3 has 16 residues. With V trimmed by 4 bases and J by 2 bases, 8 bases remained unmatched. The chain recombines TRBV10-3 with TRBJ2-1; 7 bases line up with TRBD2. The TCR originated in a woman in her forties or fifties with glioma. The material sequenced was PBMCs, taken from a glioma patient whose treatment included an IDH1 peptide vaccine. The CDR3 is CAISVRVAGPYNEQFF. The CDR3 nucleotides are TGTGCCATCAGTGTTCGAGTAGCGGGCCCCTACAATGAGCAGTTCTTC.